These 32 T cell receptor beta chains were sequenced from one sample in a study of T cell repertoires in cytomegalovirus infection. Their cognate antigens are unknown. TCRdb re-called the reads through MiXCR, storing one row per CDR3 protein. Of around 800,000 distinct CDR3 sequences listed, roughly 33% are singletons. The specimen comprised cultured CD8+ T cells from PBMCs, sampled from culture after CMV antigen stimulation. These receptors came from a human donor in good health (CMV status not recorded). Some clones in this sample may be carry-over from other donors' samples.

This clonotype turned up a few times. The genes are TRBV4-1 and TRBJ1-2; D is unresolved. CDR1 MGHRA and CDR2 YSYEKL come from the germline V gene. V dropped 1 base and J dropped 6 bases, with 6 bases sitting between them. CDR3 length: 12 residues. DNA for the CDR3: TGCGCCAGCAGCCAAGGAGTCCATGGCTACACCTTC. Its protein is CASSQGVHGYTF.

This clonotype was detected many times. The V call is TRBV20-1, the J call TRBJ1-6, with no clear D. CDR1 and CDR2 (germline): DFQATT, SNEGSKA (reference sequence). Between the trimmed V and J ends, which lost 0 bases and 6 bases, there was a span of 12 bases. This CDR3 region has 15 residues. CDR3 amino acids: CSARDRGRPNSPLHF. Written as DNA, the CDR3 is TGCAGTGCTAGAGATCGGGGAAGACCTAATTCACCCCTCCACTTT.

This clonotype was seen a single time. The chain couples TRBV6-2 or TRBV6-3 to TRBJ1-5, with D maybe TRBD1 (5 bases). CDR1 and CDR2 from the germline V gene are MNHEY and SVGEGT. The length of the CDR3 is 15 residues. V gave up 2 bases and J gave up 9 bases, with 17 bases separating them. Here the CDR3 reads CASSYLDKTAWPQHF. The CDR3 DNA follows: TGTGCCAGCAGTTACCTGGACAAGACCGCCTGGCCCCAGCATTTT.

The V and J genes are TRBV5-1 and TRBJ2-3; D remains ambiguous. Germline CDR1 reads SGHRS; CDR2 reads YFSETQ. V was clipped by 4 bases and J by 2 bases, with 20 bases between them. CDR3 length equals 17 residues. The CDR3 DNA follows: TGCGCCAGCAGCCCTCCCCCTGACTCCGAACCCACAGATACGCAGTATTTT. Translation: CASSPPPDSEPTDTQYF.

This clonotype has more than one count but fewer than ten. The V call is TRBV27, the J call TRBJ1-6; maybe TRBD1 (6 bases). Germline assignment: CDR1 MNHEY and CDR2 SMNVEV (reference sequence). The ends were cut back, 5 bases at V and 14 bases at J, with 13 bases in the middle. The CDR3 sequence is 12 residues long. The CDR3 loop reads CASSLDRSSLHF. Written as DNA, the CDR3 is TGTGCCAGCAGTCTCGACAGGTCGTCCCTCCACTTT.

The J gene is TRBJ2-3, the V gene TRBV19; D could derive from TRBD1 or TRBD2 (5 bases each). CDR3 length: 15 amino acids. V was shortened by 6 bases and J by 3 bases, with 16 bases between the two germline ends. CDR1 LNHDA and CDR2 SQIVND come from the germline V gene (reference sequence). For the CDR3, the DNA is TGTGCCAGTAGCTCCGGGGACCTCATGACAGATACGCAGTATTTT. Residues: CASSSGDLMTDTQYF.

This clonotype was seen only a few times. The chain uses TRBV9 and TRBJ1-3; D uncertain. Germline CDR1 SGDLS, CDR2 YYNGEE. This CDR3 spans 15 amino acids. V lost 0 bases to trimming and J lost 2 bases, with 9 bases between them. CDR3 bases: TGTGCCAGCAGCGTAGGGGCATCGGCTGGAAACACCATATATTTT. Its translation is CASSVGASAGNTIYF.

This clonotype came up once. This sequence joins TRBV9 and TRBJ2-7; TRBD1 matches at 7 bases. The CDR3 contains 14 residues. Germline CDR1 reads SGDLS; CDR2 reads YYNGEE. The trim removed 0 bases at V and 5 bases at J, leaving 5 bases unmatched. The CDR3 loop is CASSVAKTGNEQYF. DNA for the CDR3: TGTGCCAGCAGCGTAGCTAAGACAGGGAACGAGCAGTACTTC.

This clonotype has just a few counts. The chain recombines TRBV7-8 with TRBJ2-5; D remains ambiguous. CDR1 and CDR2 (germline): SGHVS, FQNEAQ. V was trimmed by 6 bases and J by 5 bases, leaving 10 bases between them. CDR3 size: 12 residues. In DNA form, the CDR3 reads TGTGCCAGCAGGCAAGCGAGTGAGACCCAGTACTTC. It translates to CASRQASETQYF.

J is TRBJ2-2 and V is TRBV4-1; 10 nucleotides line up with TRBD2. This CDR3 region has 19 residues. CDR1 MGHRA and CDR2 YSYEKL come from the germline V gene. V gave up 0 bases and J gave up 0 bases; unmatched junction bases: 7. The CDR3 here is CASSQDLLAGDSNTGELFF. CDR3 bases: TGCGCCAGCAGCCAAGATTTGCTAGCGGGGGACTCGAACACCGGGGAGCTGTTTTTT.

This clonotype was seen only a few times. The chain links TRBV4-1 to TRBJ1-1; D gene unclear. Germline CDR1 MGHRA, CDR2 YSYEKL. Deletions cut 0 bases from V and 9 bases from J, with 8 bases between. The CDR3 is 12 amino acids. CDR3 in amino acids: CASSQDIRKAFF. CDR3 nucleotides: TGCGCCAGCAGCCAAGATATCCGCAAAGCTTTCTTT.

In this sample, this clonotype turned up a few times. The V and J genes are TRBV19 and TRBJ1-1; 9 positions match TRBD1. Germline values: CDR1 LNHDA, CDR2 SQIVND (reference sequence). The CDR3 is 14 amino acids. Trimming took 6 bases from V and 5 from J; bases not matched to a gene: 7. For the CDR3, the DNA is TGTGCCAGTAGCATCGGGACAGGGTGGACTGAAGCTTTCTTT. Its protein product is CASSIGTGWTEAFF.

The V gene is TRBV4-2, the J gene TRBJ2-1, with D maybe TRBD2 (5 bases). The V gene lost 6 bases and the J gene lost 9 bases, with 15 bases spanning the gap. The CDR3 consists of 13 residues. CDR1 and CDR2 (germline): LGHNA, YNFKEQ. CDR3 loop: CASRPTSRVEQFF. The CDR3 nucleotides read TGTGCCAGCAGACCAACTAGTAGGGTTGAGCAGTTCTTC.

This clonotype showed up many times. This chain uses TRBV7-9 with TRBJ1-2; no clear D. Trimming removed 7 bases from V and 6 bases from J, with 12 bases in between. The germline gives CDR1 SEHNR, CDR2 FQNEAQ (reference sequence). The CDR3 runs 12 residues. The CDR3 bases are TGTGCCAGCACCAGTAGGGTGGATGGCTACACCTTC. Translation: CASTSRVDGYTF.

This clonotype was seen only a few times. The V call is TRBV7-9, the J call TRBJ2-1; D perhaps matches TRBD1 (6 bases). Germline loops: CDR1 SEHNR, CDR2 FQNEAQ (reference sequence). CDR3 size: 12 residues. V was trimmed by 7 bases and J by 8 bases, leaving 12 bases between them. The CDR3 coding sequence is TGTGCCAGCATCCAACAGGGCGATGAGCAGTTCTTC. Amino acid sequence: CASIQQGDEQFF.

The rearrangement uses TRBV6-4 and TRBJ2-3; TRBD1 agrees at 7 bases. Losses at the gene ends were 0 bases for V and 2 bases for J; bases not matched to a gene: 11. This CDR3 is built from 18 residues. From germline, CDR1 is MRHNA and CDR2 SNTAGT. The CDR3 DNA is TGTGCCAGCAGTGACTCTTGGGGTACAGGGGCAACCACAGATACGCAGTATTTT. It translates to CASSDSWGTGATTDTQYF.

This clonotype was counted a few times. The rearrangement joins TRBV28 to TRBJ1-1; possible D gene TRBD1, 5 bases. This CDR3 comprises 14 residues. Between the trimmed V and J ends, which lost 5 bases and 6 bases, there was a span of 16 bases. Germline V gene lookup returns CDR1 MDHEN and CDR2 SYDVKM. This CDR3 is CASSAEPGTAEAFF. Written as DNA, the CDR3 is TGTGCCAGCAGTGCAGAACCGGGGACGGCTGAAGCTTTCTTT.

This clonotype was seen only a few times. The J gene is TRBJ1-6, the V gene TRBV2, with D uncertain. Germline CDR1 reads SNHLY; CDR2 reads FYNNEI. The CDR3 contains 16 residues. The V and J ends lost 6 bases and 0 bases respectively, with 12 bases between them. CDR3 sequence reads: CASRTASSSYNSPLHF. The DNA for the CDR3 is TGTGCCAGCAGGACGGCCTCCAGCTCCTATAATTCACCCCTCCACTTT. The whole variable domain, remainder taken from reference TRBV2 and TRBJ1-6, is EPEVTQTPSHQVTQMGQEVILRCVPISNHLYFYWYRQILGQKVEFLVSFYNNEISEKSEIFDDQFSVERPDGSNFTLKIRSTKLEDSAMYFCASRTASSSYNSPLHFGNGTRLTVT.

V gene TRBV6-6 combines with J gene TRBJ2-7; unclear D gene. This CDR3 has 14 residues. From germline, CDR1 is MNHNY and CDR2 SVGAGI (reference sequence). V was clipped by 0 bases and J by 3 bases, with 9 bases between them. The CDR3, as DNA: TGTGCCAGCAGTTACTCGACTCTTATCTACGAGCAGTACGTC. This encodes CASSYSTLIYEQYV.

The J gene is TRBJ1-5, the V gene TRBV6-5, with 9 bases matching TRBD1. CDR1 is MNHEY, CDR2 SVGAGI, per germline. The CDR3 length is 16 residues. The junction had 7 bases not matched to a gene; V was cut back by 5 bases and J by 2 bases. The CDR3 protein is CASSPTGGYGNQPQHF. The CDR3, as DNA: TGTGCCAGCAGTCCCACAGGGGGCTACGGCAATCAGCCCCAGCATTTT.

The rearrangement uses TRBV20-1 and TRBJ1-5; possibly TRBD1 for D (5 bases). Trimming pared 6 bases from V and 2 bases from J, leaving 14 bases between. This CDR3 is 14 amino acids long. Per the germline V gene, CDR1 is DFQATT and CDR2 is SNEGSKA (reference sequence). The CDR3 DNA follows: TGCAGTGCGCCGGGACTCCTGGGCAATCAGCCCCAGCATTTT. Translated: CSAPGLLGNQPQHF.

This clonotype was found many times. The chain combines TRBV7-2 with TRBJ1-1; D ambiguous. The CDR3 consists of 16 residues. Trimming stripped 5 bases from V and 4 bases from J, with 20 bases between. From germline, CDR1 is SGHTA and CDR2 FQGNSA. DNA of the CDR3: TGTGCCAGCAGCCCCCCAGTAGTGGGTGTGAGCACTGAAGCTTTCTTT. Its protein is CASSPPVVGVSTEAFF. Drawing the rest from reference TRBV7-2 and TRBJ1-1, the complete variable domain is GAGVSQSPSNKVTEKGKDVELRCDPISGHTALYWYRQSLGQGLEFLIYFQGNSAPDKSGLPSDRFSAERTGGSVSTLTIQRTQQEDSAVYLCASSPPVVGVSTEAFFGQGTRLTVV.

At least ten counts were recorded for this clonotype. The rearrangement joins TRBV7-2 to TRBJ2-7; possibly TRBD2 for D (5 bases). The CDR3 runs to 15 residues. Germline CDR1 reads SGHTA; CDR2 reads FQGNSA. The V end was cut by 4 bases, the J end by 1 base, with 14 bases between. The CDR3 sequence is CASSSGSLSSYEQYV. The DNA for the CDR3 is TGTGCCAGCAGCTCGGGAAGCCTATCTTCCTACGAGCAGTACGTC.

This clonotype was picked up a small number of times. CDR3 coding DNA: TGCGCCAGCAGCCAAGATAGGCAGGGGGGCTACAATGAGCAGTTCTTC. Translating gives CASSQDRQGGYNEQFF. The V call is TRBV4-1, the J call TRBJ2-1; D perhaps matches TRBD1 (7 bases). Trimming cost V 0 bases and J 3 bases, with 12 bases left between them. The CDR3 contains 16 residues. Germline CDR1 reads MGHRA; CDR2 reads YSYEKL.

This clonotype was seen ten or more times. The J gene is TRBJ2-5, the V gene TRBV5-1; D is undetermined. Trimming pared 0 bases from V and 3 bases from J, leaving 6 bases between. The V gene's germline CDR1 is SGHRS and CDR2 YFSETQ. The CDR3 extends over 13 amino acids. CDR3 nucleotides: TGCGCCAGCAGCTTGGGCCAGGAAGAGACCCAGTACTTC. Its protein is CASSLGQEETQYF.

This clonotype was detected many times. This chain joins TRBV7-2 and TRBJ1-2; D is unclear. The V and J ends lost 2 bases and 6 bases respectively, with 16 bases between them. CDR3 size: 15 residues. Germline V lookup: CDR1 SGHTA, CDR2 FQGNSA. This CDR3 reads CASSLRVDGKDGYTF. CDR3 sequence (DNA): TGTGCCAGCAGCTTAAGGGTCGACGGAAAAGATGGCTACACCTTC.

This clonotype was observed a few times. This chain uses TRBV6-1 with TRBJ2-1; the match to TRBD2 covers 9 bases. Losses at the gene ends were 8 bases for V and 14 bases for J; bases not matched to a gene: 4. The germline V gene encodes CDR1 MNHNS and CDR2 SASEGT. This CDR3 contains 10 residues. The CDR3 region has the DNA TGTGCCAGCCGCGCGGGGGGGGAGTTCTTC. This sequence encodes CASRAGGEFF.

This clonotype was counted a few times. The J gene is TRBJ2-5, the V gene TRBV7-9; 10 nucleotides match TRBD1. There are 18 residues in the CDR3. Germline V gene data show CDR1 as SEHNR and CDR2 as FQNEAQ (reference sequence). The V gene end was trimmed by 5 bases and the J gene end by 5 bases; junction bases not matched to a gene: 17. The CDR3 DNA reads as TGTGCCAGCAGCCCCCCTAAGGGACAGGGGTTGTATCGGGAGACCCAGTACTTC. Its translation: CASSPPKGQGLYRETQYF.

This clonotype was found a few times. The chain employs TRBV19 and TRBJ2-2; the D is unclear. Trimming removed 1 base from V and 9 bases from J, with 6 bases in between. Germline CDR1 is LNHDA and CDR2 is SQIVND (reference sequence). The CDR3 runs to 12 residues. The CDR3 DNA is TGTGCCAGTAGTATAGCTTTTCGGGAGCTGTTTTTT. This encodes CASSIAFRELFF. Looking up the rest from reference TRBV19 and TRBJ2-2 gives the full variable domain: DGGITQSPKYLFRKEGQNVTLSCEQNLNHDAMYWYRQDPGQGLRLIYYSQIVNDFQKGDIAEGYSVSREKKESFPLTVTSAQKNPTAFYLCASSIAFRELFFGEGSRLTVL.

This clonotype was picked up a small number of times. V usage is TRBV28 and J usage is TRBJ2-1; 16 nucleotides agree with TRBD2. J lost 6 bases, V lost 5 bases, and 7 bases had no gene match. The germline CDR1 and CDR2 sequences are MDHEN and SYDVKM. The CDR3 covers 17 residues. The CDR3 nucleotides read TGTGCCAGCAGTCCCGGGACTAGCGGGGGGGCGGGCAATGAGCAGTTCTTC. Protein: CASSPGTSGGAGNEQFF.

V is TRBV20-1 and J is TRBJ2-7; tentatively, D is TRBD2 (6 bases). Germline loops: CDR1 DFQATT, CDR2 SNEGSKA (reference sequence). The CDR3 consists of 13 residues. The V gene lost 1 base and the J gene lost 1 base, with 8 bases spanning the gap. CDR3 sequence (DNA): TGCAGTGCTAGAGTGGGGGGTTCCTACGAGCAGTACGTC. Translation: CSARVGGSYEQYV.

This clonotype was picked up a small number of times. In nucleotides, the CDR3 is TGCGCCAGCACTACTAGCGGGGGAAGCCAAGAGACCCAGTACTTC. Its protein is CASTTSGGSQETQYF. The V call is TRBV10-2, the J call TRBJ2-5; 11 nucleotides line up with TRBD2. The CDR3 sequence is 15 residues long. The V segment lost 7 bases and the J segment 1 base; nucleotides outside the gene matches: 5. Per the germline V gene, CDR1 is WSHSY and CDR2 is SAAADI.